Presented here are 15 T cell receptor beta chains from one specimen sequenced in a study of lymphopenia after photon versus proton radiotherapy (dated by TCRdb to the late 2010s). Library method: the immunoSEQ multiplex PCR assay. The table comes from immuneACCESS by way of TCRdb, which keeps in-frame sequences with V and J called. Part of the clones is missing from these tables; in studies checked, under half for an unresolved V gene and the rest for unknown reasons. Present in this sample are some 21,000 clones, less than 85% of which were seen just once. The ten largest make up under 20% of the sample. This specimen was peripheral blood, taken from a patient treated with photon-based radiotherapy. The receptor set was obtained from a man between 60 and 75 years old with pancreatic cancer.

V is TRBV4-1 and J is TRBJ2-1; no firm D call. Germline CDR1 is MGHRA and CDR2 is YSYEKL. The CDR3 sequence is 16 residues long. V was clipped by 1 base and J by 3 bases, with 13 bases between them. CDR3 DNA: TGCGCCAGCAGCCAAGTGGACCTAGTGGTCTACAATGAGCAGTTCTTC. Protein sequence: CASSQVDLVVYNEQFF.

The chain joins TRBV6-5 to TRBJ1-1, with no clear D. This CDR3 spans 15 amino acids. Trimming cost V 8 bases and J 1 base, with 17 bases left between them. CDR1 MNHEY and CDR2 SVGAGI come from the germline V gene. The CDR3 bases are TGTGCCAGCCGACGGGCCAGGACCCAGAACACTGAAGCTTTCTTT. Its protein product is CASRRARTQNTEAFF.

This clone was counted once. This chain links TRBV19 with TRBJ1-2; TRBD1 aligns across 9 bases. This CDR3 comprises 17 residues. The germline V gene has CDR1 LNHDA and CDR2 SQIVND (reference sequence). With 6 bases clipped from V and 4 bases from J, the junction kept 15 bases outside the gene matches. CDR3 region: CASSPPGQGSQSYGYTF. DNA of the CDR3: TGTGCCAGTAGCCCCCCGGGACAGGGCTCCCAAAGCTATGGCTACACCTTC. Full variable domain (outside the CDR3, taken from reference TRBV19 and TRBJ1-2): DGGITQSPKYLFRKEGQNVTLSCEQNLNHDAMYWYRQDPGQGLRLIYYSQIVNDFQKGDIAEGYSVSREKKESFPLTVTSAQKNPTAFYLCASSPPGQGSQSYGYTFGSGTRLTVV.

J is TRBJ1-1 and V is TRBV6-1, with a weak D call TRBD1 (6 bases). Germline V gene lookup returns CDR1 MNHNS and CDR2 SASEGT. V lost 4 bases and J lost 1, with 10 bases in between. The CDR3 spans 14 residues. CDR3 in DNA: TGTGCCAGCAGTGCTTGGACAGCGAACACTGAAGCTTTCTTT. Protein sequence: CASSAWTANTEAFF.

The chain employs TRBV6-6 and TRBJ2-7, with D possibly called TRBD1 or TRBD2 (6 bases each). Germline CDR1 reads MNHNY; CDR2 reads SVGAGI (reference sequence). Trimming removed 7 bases from V and 7 bases from J, with 23 bases in between. This CDR3 comprises 15 residues. The CDR3 DNA reads TGTGCCAGCACCGTAGGGGGGACTTCTCGTAGGGAGCAGTACTTC. Encoded protein: CASTVGGTSRREQYF.

The chain combines TRBV6-1 with TRBJ2-3; D unresolved. The CDR3 has 14 amino acids. Trimming cost V 6 bases and J 2 bases, with 12 bases left between them. Germline CDR1 MNHNS, CDR2 SASEGT. The CDR3 spells CASRFGHNTDTQYF. CDR3 bases: TGTGCCAGCAGGTTCGGCCACAACACAGATACGCAGTATTTT.

A remark on this clone: At one end, the junction sequence differs from germline, possibly due to a read error. The rearrangement joins TRBV7-2 to TRBJ2-3; the match to TRBD1 covers 9 bases. Germline-derived CDR1 and CDR2 are SGHTA and FQGNSA. This CDR3 region has 16 residues. The CDR3 nucleotides read TGTGCCAGCAGCTCCCAACCCCCCGGGCGGGGGACAGGGCTGCATTTT. This codes for CASSSQPPGRGTGLHF.

V gene TRBV4-3 combines with J gene TRBJ2-5, with 11 bases matching TRBD2. The germline V gene has CDR1 LGHNA and CDR2 YSLEER. The CDR3 loop spans 18 amino acids. V shed 0 bases and J 4 bases; nucleotides not matched to a gene: 10. DNA for the CDR3: TGCGCCAGCAGCCAAGAGGCCCCAATAGCGGGGGGGACAGAGACCCAGTACTTC. Translating it yields CASSQEAPIAGGTETQYF.

V gene TRBV10-1 combines with J gene TRBJ2-2, with 7 bases that match TRBD2. Trimming cost V 4 bases and J 4 bases; bases outside gene matches: 12. Germline assignment: CDR1 WNHNN and CDR2 SYGVQD (reference sequence). There are 17 residues in the CDR3. Here the CDR3 reads CASSVLTSPRGTGELFF. The CDR3 DNA is TGCGCCAGCAGTGTCTTGACTAGCCCTCGAGGCACCGGGGAGCTGTTTTTT.

This clone turned up a few times. The chain links TRBV6-5 to TRBJ1-4; D is ambiguous. The CDR3 contains 15 residues. Trimming pared 5 bases from V and 8 bases from J, leaving 18 bases between. The germline CDR1 and CDR2 sequences are MNHEY and SVGAGI. In nucleotides, the CDR3 is TGTGCCAGCAGTCACGTATCCGGGCCCGAGGAAAAACTGTTTTTT. It specifies CASSHVSGPEEKLFF.

V is TRBV5-1 and J is TRBJ2-7; 8 bases are a match to TRBD1. J gave up 5 bases and V 1 base, and 14 bases lay outside the gene matches. The CDR3 loop spans 17 amino acids. Germline V gene lookup returns CDR1 SGHRS and CDR2 YFSETQ. Here the CDR3 DNA reads TGCGCCAGCAGCTTGATCGGTGGGGTTGCAGGGGGCCACGAGCAGTACTTC. It translates to CASSLIGGVAGGHEQYF.

The rearrangement links TRBV6-5 to TRBJ1-4, with D unclear. The CDR3 length is 15 residues. Germline V gene data show CDR1 as MNHEY and CDR2 as SVGAGI. With 6 bases removed from V and 3 bases from J, the gap between germline ends came to 14 bases. The CDR3 coding sequence is TGTGCCAGCAGCCCCCAAGGGTCGGCTAATGAAAAACTGTTTTTT. The encoded protein is CASSPQGSANEKLFF.

The chain is built from TRBV29-1 and TRBJ1-1; TRBD1 matches 10 bases. Germline trimming cut 8 bases from V and 4 bases from J; bases unmatched to any gene: 4. Germline V CDR1 and CDR2: SQVTM, ANQGSEA. This CDR3 spans 12 amino acids. The CDR3 loop is CSTRTGGTEAFF. The DNA for the CDR3 is TGCAGCACGAGGACAGGGGGCACTGAAGCTTTCTTT.

The V call is TRBV5-1, the J call TRBJ2-3; 8 nucleotides line up with TRBD2. Germline-derived CDR1 and CDR2 are SGHRS and YFSETQ. With 0 bases clipped from V and 5 bases from J, the junction kept 2 bases outside the gene matches. This CDR3 has 14 amino acids. CDR3: CASSLELAEDTQYF. The CDR3 region has the DNA TGCGCCAGCAGCTTGGAACTAGCGGAAGATACGCAGTATTTT. Based on the CDR3 plus reference TRBV5-1 and TRBJ2-3, the full variable domain is KAGVTQTPRYLIKTRGQQVTLSCSPISGHRSVSWYQQTPGQGLQFLFEYFSETQRNKGNFPGRFSGRQFSNSRSEMNVSTLELGDSALYLCASSLELAEDTQYFGPGTRLTVL.

The chain couples TRBV2 to TRBJ2-7; TRBD1 aligns across 10 bases. Germline V gives CDR1 SNHLY, CDR2 FYNNEI. The CDR3 is made up of 16 amino acids. The V segment lost 3 bases and the J segment 4 bases; nucleotides outside the gene matches: 9. The CDR3 region has the DNA TGTGCCAGCAGTGACCCCGACAGGGGGCGAGGTTACGAGCAGTACTTC. It specifies CASSDPDRGRGYEQYF.